The entry below gives a single T cell receptor beta chain sequence along with its context. What it binds is unknown. These data belong to a study of T cell responses to AZD1222 COVID-19 vaccine. Study-wide results and limits: There were vaccine-associated CD4 TCRs across spike, dominant at 160-218 and 743-854. When two AZD1222 doses had been given, Spike-specific TCR breadth and depth rose. Seropositivity was recorded at baseline in only five to seven AZD1222 recipients. Donor demographics were predominantly white British with a female majority; clonal diversity may be underestimated.

Only in-frame clones appear in the TCRdb table, and some are missing; sequencing was by immunoSEQ multiplex PCR. The sample contains roughly 100,000 clones, 84% of which appear only once. CDR3 length: 14 amino acids. Trimming stripped 1 base from V and 3 bases from J, with 9 bases between. Germline loops: CDR1 LNHDA, CDR2 SQIVND (reference sequence). This clonotype was sampled from an adult in good health. The material was peripheral blood, obtained on day 0 of AZD1222 vaccination. V and J are TRBV19 and TRBJ1-1; TRBD1 is a possible D gene (5 bases). The CDR3 is CASSIAGTDTEAFF. CDR3 nucleotide sequence: TGTGCCAGTAGTATAGCAGGGACGGACACTGAAGCTTTCTTT.